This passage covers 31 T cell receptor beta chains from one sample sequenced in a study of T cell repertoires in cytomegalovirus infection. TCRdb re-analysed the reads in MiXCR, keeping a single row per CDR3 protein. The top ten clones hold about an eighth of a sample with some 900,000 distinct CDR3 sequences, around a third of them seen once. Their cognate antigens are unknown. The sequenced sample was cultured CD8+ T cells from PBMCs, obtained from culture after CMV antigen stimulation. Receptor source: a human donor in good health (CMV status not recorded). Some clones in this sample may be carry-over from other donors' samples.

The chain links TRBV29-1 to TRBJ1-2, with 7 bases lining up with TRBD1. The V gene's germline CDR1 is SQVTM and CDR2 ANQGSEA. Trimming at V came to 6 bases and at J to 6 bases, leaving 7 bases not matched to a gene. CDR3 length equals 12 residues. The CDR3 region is CSVPGTDHGYTF. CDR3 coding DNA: TGCAGCGTGCCCGGGACAGACCATGGCTACACCTTC.

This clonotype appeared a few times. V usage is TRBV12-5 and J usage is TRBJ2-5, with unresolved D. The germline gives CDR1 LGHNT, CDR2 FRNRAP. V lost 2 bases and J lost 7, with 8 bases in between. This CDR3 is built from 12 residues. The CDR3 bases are TGTGCTAGTGGTTTGACCCTCGGGACCCAGTACTTC. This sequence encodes CASGLTLGTQYF. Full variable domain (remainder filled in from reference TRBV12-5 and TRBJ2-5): DARVTQTPRHKVTEMGQEVTMRCQPILGHNTVFWYRQTMMQGLELLAYFRNRAPLDDSGMPKDRFSAEMPDATLATLKIQPSEPRDSAVYFCASGLTLGTQYFGPGTRLLVL.

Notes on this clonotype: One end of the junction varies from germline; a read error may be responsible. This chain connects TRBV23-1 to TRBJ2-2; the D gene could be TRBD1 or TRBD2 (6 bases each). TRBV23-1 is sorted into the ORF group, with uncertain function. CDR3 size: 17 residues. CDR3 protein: CASKLLCGGQNTGELLF. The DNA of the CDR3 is TGCGCCAGCAAACTCTTATGTGGGGGGCAGAACACCGGGGAGCTGCTTTTT.

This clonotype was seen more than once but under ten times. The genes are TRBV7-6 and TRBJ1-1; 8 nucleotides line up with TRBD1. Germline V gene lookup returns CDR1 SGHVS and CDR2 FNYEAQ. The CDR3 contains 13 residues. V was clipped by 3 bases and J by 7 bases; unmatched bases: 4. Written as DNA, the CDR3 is TGTGCCAGCAGCTTCCAAGGGACAGGTGAAGCTTTCTTT. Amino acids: CASSFQGTGEAFF.

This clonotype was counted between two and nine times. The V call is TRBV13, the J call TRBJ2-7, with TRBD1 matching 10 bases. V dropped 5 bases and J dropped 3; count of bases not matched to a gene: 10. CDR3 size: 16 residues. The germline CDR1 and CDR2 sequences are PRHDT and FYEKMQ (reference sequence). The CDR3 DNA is TGTGCCAGCAGCCCCACAAGACAGGGGGCGTTCTACGAGCAGTACTTC. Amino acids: CASSPTRQGAFYEQYF.

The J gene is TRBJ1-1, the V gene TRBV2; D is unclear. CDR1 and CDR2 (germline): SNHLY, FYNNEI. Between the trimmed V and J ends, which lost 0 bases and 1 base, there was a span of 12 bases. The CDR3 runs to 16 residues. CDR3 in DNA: TGTGCCAGCAGTGAAGCGACGATCTTGAAGAACACTGAAGCTTTCTTT. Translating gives CASSEATILKNTEAFF. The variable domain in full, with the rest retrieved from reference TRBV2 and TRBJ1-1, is EPEVTQTPSHQVTQMGQEVILRCVPISNHLYFYWYRQILGQKVEFLVSFYNNEISEKSEIFDDQFSVERPDGSNFTLKIRSTKLEDSAMYFCASSEATILKNTEAFFGQGTRLTVV.

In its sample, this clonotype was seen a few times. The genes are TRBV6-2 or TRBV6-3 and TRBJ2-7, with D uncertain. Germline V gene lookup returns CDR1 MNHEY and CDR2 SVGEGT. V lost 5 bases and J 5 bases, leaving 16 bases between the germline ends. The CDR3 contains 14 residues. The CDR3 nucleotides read TGTGCCAGCAGTGAGCCCCGGTTTAGTCACGAGCAGTACGTC. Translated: CASSEPRFSHEQYV.

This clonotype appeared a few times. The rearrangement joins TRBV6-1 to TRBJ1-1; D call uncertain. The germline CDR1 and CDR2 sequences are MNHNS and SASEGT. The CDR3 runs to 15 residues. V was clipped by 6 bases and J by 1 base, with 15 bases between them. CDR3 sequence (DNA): TGTGCCAGCAGCACTTGGGCAGGTGGGAACACTGAAGCTTTCTTT. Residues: CASSTWAGGNTEAFF.

CDR3 protein: CASSPGTHAFRHF. In DNA, the CDR3 is TGTGCCAGCAGCCCGGGGACCCACGCTTTCCGGCATTTT. The V call is TRBV7-6, the J call TRBJ1-5, with D tentatively TRBD1 (5 bases). The CDR3 is 13 amino acids. Germline CDR1 is SGHVS and CDR2 is FNYEAQ. V was cut by 5 bases and J by 15 bases, with 20 bases left in between.

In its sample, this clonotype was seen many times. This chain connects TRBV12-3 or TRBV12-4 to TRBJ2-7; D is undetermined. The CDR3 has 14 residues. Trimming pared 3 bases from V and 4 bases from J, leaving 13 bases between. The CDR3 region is CASSFSQSSYEQYF. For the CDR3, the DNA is TGTGCCAGCAGTTTTTCTCAGTCCTCATACGAGCAGTACTTC.

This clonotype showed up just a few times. Here the CDR3 reads CASSPGTGTGNQPQHF. The CDR3 nucleotides read TGTGCCAGCAGCCCCGGAACCGGGACCGGCAATCAGCCCCAGCATTTT. The chain employs TRBV5-6 and TRBJ1-5; possibly TRBD1 for D (5 bases). The CDR3 has 16 amino acids. V was pared by 4 bases and J by 2 bases, with 16 bases between. Germline values: CDR1 SGHDT, CDR2 YYEEEE. The complete variable domain, with remaining parts taken from reference TRBV5-6 and TRBJ1-5, reads DAGVTQSPTHLIKTRGQQVTLRCSPKSGHDTVSWYQQALGQGPQFIFQYYEEEERQRGNFPDRFSGHQFPNYSSELNVNALLLGDSALYLCASSPGTGTGNQPQHFGDGTRLSIL.

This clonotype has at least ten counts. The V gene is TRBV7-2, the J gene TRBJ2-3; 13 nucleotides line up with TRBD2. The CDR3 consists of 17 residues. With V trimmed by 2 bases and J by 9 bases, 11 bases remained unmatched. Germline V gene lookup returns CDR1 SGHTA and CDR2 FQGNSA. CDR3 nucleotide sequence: TGTGCCAGCAGCTTATACCCCCTCGGACTAGCGGGGGCGACGCAGTATTTT. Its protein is CASSLYPLGLAGATQYF.

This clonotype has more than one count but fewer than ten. CDR3 coding DNA: TGTGCCAGCAGTGAATGGGCTGGTCAGAACCCTTACGAGCAGTACTTC. Protein product: CASSEWAGQNPYEQYF. V gene TRBV6-1 combines with J gene TRBJ2-7; no firm D call. Deletions cut 2 bases from V and 4 bases from J, with 18 bases between. Germline V gene lookup returns CDR1 MNHNS and CDR2 SASEGT. The CDR3 spans 16 residues.

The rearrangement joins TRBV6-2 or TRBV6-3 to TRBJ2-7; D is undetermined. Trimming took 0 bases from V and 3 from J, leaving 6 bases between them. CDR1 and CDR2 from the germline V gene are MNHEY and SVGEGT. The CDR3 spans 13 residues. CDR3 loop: CASSYSDGYEQYV. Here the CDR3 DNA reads TGTGCCAGCAGTTACTCGGACGGCTACGAGCAGTACGTC.

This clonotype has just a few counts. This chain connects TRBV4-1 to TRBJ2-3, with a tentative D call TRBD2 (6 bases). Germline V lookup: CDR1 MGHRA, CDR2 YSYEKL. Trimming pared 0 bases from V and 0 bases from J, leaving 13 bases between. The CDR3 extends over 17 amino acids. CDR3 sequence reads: CASSQDGTSLSTDTQYF. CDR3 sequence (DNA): TGCGCCAGCAGCCAAGATGGCACTAGCTTAAGCACAGATACGCAGTATTTT.

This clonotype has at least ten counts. CDR3 residues: CASSLEARSGTDTQYF. CDR3 DNA: TGTGCCAGCAGCTTGGAAGCCCGGTCAGGGACAGATACGCAGTATTTT. V gene TRBV5-4 combines with J gene TRBJ2-3, with D maybe TRBD1 (5 bases). The germline V gene has CDR1 SGHNT and CDR2 YYREEE (reference sequence). Trimming cost V 0 bases and J 3 bases, with 14 bases left between them. The CDR3 is made up of 16 amino acids.

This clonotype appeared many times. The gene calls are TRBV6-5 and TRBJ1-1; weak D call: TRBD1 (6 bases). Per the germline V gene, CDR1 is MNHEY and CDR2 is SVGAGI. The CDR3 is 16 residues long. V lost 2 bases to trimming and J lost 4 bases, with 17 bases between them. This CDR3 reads CASSYPPGEGGTEAFF. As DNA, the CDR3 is TGTGCCAGCAGTTACCCCCCGGGAGAGGGGGGCACTGAAGCTTTCTTT.

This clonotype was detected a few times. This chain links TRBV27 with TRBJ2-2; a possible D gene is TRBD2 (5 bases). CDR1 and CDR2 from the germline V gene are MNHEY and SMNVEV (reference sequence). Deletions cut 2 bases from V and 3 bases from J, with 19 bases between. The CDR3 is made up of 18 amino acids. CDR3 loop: CASSLVGGYLGYTGELFF. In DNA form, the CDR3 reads TGTGCCAGCAGTTTAGTGGGCGGGTATTTGGGTTACACCGGGGAGCTGTTTTTT.

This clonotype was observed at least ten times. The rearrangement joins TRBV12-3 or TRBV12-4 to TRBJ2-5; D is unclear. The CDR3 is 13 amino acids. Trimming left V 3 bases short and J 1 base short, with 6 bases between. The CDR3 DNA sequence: TGTGCCAGCAGTTTGCGGTCCCAAGAGACCCAGTACTTC. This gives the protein CASSLRSQETQYF.

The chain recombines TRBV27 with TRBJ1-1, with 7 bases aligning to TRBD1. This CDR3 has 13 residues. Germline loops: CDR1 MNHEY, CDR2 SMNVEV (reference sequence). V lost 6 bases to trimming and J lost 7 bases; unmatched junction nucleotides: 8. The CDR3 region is CASSPGQGDEAFF. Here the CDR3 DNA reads TGTGCCAGCAGCCCAGGGCAGGGGGATGAAGCTTTCTTT.

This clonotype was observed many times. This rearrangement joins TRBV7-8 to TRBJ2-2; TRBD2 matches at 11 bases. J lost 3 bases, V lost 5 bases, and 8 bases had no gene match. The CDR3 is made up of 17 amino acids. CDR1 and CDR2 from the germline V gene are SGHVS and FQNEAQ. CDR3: CASSPSTSGDYTGELFF. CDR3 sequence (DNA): TGTGCCAGCAGCCCCTCGACTAGCGGGGATTACACCGGGGAGCTGTTTTTT.

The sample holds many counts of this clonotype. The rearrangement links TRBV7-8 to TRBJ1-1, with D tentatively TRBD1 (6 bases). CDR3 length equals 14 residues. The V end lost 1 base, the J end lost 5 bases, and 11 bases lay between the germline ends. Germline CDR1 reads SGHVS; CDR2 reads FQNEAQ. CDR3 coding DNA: TGTGCCAGCAGCTTAGGTACAGGGAGGACTGAAGCTTTCTTT. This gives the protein CASSLGTGRTEAFF.

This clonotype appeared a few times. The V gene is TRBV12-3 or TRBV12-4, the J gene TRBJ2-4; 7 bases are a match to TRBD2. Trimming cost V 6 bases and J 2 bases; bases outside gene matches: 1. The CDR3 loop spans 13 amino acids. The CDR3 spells CASRGGSKNIQYF. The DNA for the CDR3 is TGTGCCAGCAGGGGGGGGTCCAAAAACATTCAGTACTTC.

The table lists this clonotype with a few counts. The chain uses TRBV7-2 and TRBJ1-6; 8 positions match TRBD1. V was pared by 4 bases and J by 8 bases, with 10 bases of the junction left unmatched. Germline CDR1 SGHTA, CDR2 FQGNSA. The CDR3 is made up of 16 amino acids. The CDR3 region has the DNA TGTGCCAGCAGCTCGACAGGGGTCATGATTCATTCACCCCTCCACTTT. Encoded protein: CASSSTGVMIHSPLHF.

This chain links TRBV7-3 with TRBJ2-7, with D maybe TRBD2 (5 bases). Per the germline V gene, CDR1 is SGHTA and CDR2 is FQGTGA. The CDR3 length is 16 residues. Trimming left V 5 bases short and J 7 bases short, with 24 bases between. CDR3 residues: CASSPLGVLELGEQYV. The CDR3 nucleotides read TGTGCCAGCAGCCCCCTCGGGGTCCTAGAGTTGGGGGAGCAGTACGTC.

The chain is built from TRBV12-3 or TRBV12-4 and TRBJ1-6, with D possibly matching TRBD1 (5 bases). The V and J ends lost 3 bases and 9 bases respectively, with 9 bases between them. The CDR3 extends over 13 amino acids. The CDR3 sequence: CASSLAGGSPLHF. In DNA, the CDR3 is TGTGCCAGCAGTTTGGCCGGGGGTTCACCCCTCCACTTT.

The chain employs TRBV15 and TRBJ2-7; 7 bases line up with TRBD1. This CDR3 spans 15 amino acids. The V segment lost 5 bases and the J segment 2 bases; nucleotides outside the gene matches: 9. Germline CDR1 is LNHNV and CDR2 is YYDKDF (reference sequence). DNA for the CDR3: TGTGCCACCAGCGCCAGACAGGGATCAGCCTACGAGCAGTACGTC. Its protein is CATSARQGSAYEQYV.

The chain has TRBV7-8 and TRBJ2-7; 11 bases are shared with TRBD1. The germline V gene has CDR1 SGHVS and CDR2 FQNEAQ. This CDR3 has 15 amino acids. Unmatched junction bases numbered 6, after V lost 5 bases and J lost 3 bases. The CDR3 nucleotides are TGTGCCAGCAGCCCAGGACAGGGGGCCCTCTACGAGCAGTACGTC. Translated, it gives CASSPGQGALYEQYV.

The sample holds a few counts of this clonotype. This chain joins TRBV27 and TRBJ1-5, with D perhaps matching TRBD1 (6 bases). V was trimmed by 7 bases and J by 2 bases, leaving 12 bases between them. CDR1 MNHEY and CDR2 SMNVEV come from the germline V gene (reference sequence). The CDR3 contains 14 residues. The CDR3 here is CASKTGMGNQPQHF. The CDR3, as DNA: TGTGCCAGCAAGACAGGAATGGGCAATCAGCCCCAGCATTTT.

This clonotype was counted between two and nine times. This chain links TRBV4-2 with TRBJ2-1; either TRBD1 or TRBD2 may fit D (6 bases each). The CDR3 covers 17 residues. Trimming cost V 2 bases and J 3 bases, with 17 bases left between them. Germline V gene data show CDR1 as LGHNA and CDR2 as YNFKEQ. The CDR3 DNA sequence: TGTGCCAGCAGCCAAACGGGGTGGGGGGCCAACTACAATGAGCAGTTCTTC. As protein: CASSQTGWGANYNEQFF.

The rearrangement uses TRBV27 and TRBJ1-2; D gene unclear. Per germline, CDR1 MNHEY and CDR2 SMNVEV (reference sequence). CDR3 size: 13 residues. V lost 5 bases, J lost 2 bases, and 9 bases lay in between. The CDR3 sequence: CASSPQSNYGYTF. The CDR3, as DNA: TGTGCCAGCAGTCCCCAAAGCAACTATGGCTACACCTTC.